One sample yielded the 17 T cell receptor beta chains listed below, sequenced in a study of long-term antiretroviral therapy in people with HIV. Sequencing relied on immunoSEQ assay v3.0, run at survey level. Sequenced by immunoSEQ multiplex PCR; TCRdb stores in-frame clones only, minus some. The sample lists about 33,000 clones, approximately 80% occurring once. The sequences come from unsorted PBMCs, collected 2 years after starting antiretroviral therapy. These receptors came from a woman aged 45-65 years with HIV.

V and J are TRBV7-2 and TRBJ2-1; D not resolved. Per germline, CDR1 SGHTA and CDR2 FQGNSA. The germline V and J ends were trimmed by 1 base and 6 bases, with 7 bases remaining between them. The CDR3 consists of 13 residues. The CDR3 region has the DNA TGTGCCAGCAGCTTAGTCGGAGTCAATGAGCAGTTCTTC. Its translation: CASSLVGVNEQFF.

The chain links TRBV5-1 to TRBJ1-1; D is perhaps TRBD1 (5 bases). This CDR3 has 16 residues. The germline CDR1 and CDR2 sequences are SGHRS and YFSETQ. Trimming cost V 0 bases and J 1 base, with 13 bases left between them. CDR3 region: CASSLGRSGPNTEAFF. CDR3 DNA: TGCGCCAGCAGCTTGGGCCGGTCGGGACCGAACACTGAAGCTTTCTTT.

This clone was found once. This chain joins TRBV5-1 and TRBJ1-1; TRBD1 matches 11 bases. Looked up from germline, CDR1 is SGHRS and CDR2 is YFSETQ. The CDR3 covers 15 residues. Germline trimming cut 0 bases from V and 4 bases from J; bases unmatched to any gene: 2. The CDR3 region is CASSLGDRGATEAFF. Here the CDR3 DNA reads TGCGCCAGCAGCTTGGGGGACAGGGGGGCCACTGAAGCTTTCTTT.

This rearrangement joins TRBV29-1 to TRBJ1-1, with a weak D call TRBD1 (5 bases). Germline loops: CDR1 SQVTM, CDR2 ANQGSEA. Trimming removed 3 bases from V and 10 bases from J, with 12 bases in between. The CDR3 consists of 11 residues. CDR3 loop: CSVDRDEGAFF. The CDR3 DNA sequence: TGCAGCGTTGACAGGGACGAGGGAGCTTTCTTT.

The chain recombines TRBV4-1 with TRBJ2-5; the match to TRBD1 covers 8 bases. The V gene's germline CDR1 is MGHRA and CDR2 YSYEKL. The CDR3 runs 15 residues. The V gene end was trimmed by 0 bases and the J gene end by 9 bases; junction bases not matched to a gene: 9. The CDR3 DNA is TGCGCCAGCAGCCAAGATCGCAGACAGGGGTTGGCCCAGTACTTC. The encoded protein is CASSQDRRQGLAQYF.

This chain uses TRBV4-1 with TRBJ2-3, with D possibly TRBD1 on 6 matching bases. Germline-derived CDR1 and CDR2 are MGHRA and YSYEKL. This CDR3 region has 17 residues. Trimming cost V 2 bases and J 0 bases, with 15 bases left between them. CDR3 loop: CASSQPLQGSSTDTQYF. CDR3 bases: TGCGCCAGCAGCCAACCTTTACAGGGATCTAGCACAGATACGCAGTATTTT.

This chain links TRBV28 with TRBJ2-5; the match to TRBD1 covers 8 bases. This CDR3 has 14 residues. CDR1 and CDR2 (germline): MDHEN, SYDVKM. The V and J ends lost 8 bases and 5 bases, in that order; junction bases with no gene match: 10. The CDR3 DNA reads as TGTGCCAGCTTACTCTGGACAGGGAAGGAGACCCAGTACTTC. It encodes CASLLWTGKETQYF.

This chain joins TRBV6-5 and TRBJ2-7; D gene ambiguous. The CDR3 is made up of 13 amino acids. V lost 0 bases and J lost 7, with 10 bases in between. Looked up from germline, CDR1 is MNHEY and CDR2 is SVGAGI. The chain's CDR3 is CASSYSRLREQYF. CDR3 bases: TGTGCCAGCAGTTACTCGAGGTTAAGAGAGCAGTACTTC.

CDR3: CASRSPPGTEAFF. In DNA form, the CDR3 reads TGTGCCAGCAGAAGTCCTCCTGGCACTGAAGCTTTCTTT. The V call is TRBV28, the J call TRBJ1-1; the D is unclear. V gave up 6 bases and J gave up 4 bases, with 12 bases separating them. CDR3 length: 13 amino acids. The germline gives CDR1 MDHEN, CDR2 SYDVKM.

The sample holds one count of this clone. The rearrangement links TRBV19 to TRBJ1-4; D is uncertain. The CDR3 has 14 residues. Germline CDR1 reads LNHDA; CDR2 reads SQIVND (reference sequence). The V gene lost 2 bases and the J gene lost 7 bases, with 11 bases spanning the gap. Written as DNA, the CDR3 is TGTGCCAGTAGTATAACGGACCGAGGTGAAAAACTGTTTTTT. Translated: CASSITDRGEKLFF.

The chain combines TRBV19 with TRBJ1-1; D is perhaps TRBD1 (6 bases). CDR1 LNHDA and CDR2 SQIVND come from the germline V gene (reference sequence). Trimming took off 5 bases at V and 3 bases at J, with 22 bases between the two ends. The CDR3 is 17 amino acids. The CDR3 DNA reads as TGTGCCAGTAGTGGCGCCCGGACGGGCAGGGGCGACACTGAAGCTTTCTTT. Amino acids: CASSGARTGRGDTEAFF.

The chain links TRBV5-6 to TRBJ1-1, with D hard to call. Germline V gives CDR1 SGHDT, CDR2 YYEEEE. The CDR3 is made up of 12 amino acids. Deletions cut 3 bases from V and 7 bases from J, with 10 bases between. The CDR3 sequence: CASSSATGEAFF. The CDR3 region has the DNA TGTGCCAGCAGCTCTGCTACGGGTGAAGCTTTCTTT.

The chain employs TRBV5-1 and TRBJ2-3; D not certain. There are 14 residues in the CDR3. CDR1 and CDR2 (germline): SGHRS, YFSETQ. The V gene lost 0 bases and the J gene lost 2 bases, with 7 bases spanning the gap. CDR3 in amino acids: CASSLVFYTDTQYF. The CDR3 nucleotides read TGCGCCAGCAGCTTGGTTTTTTACACAGATACGCAGTATTTT. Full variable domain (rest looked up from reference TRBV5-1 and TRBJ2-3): KAGVTQTPRYLIKTRGQQVTLSCSPISGHRSVSWYQQTPGQGLQFLFEYFSETQRNKGNFPGRFSGRQFSNSRSEMNVSTLELGDSALYLCASSLVFYTDTQYFGPGTRLTVL.

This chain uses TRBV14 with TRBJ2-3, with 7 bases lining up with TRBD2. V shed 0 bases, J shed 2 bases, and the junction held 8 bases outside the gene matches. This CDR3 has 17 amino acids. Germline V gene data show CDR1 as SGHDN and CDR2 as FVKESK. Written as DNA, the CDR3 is TGTGCCAGCAGCCAAGATCTCAGCGGGGTTACCACAGATACGCAGTATTTT. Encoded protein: CASSQDLSGVTTDTQYF.

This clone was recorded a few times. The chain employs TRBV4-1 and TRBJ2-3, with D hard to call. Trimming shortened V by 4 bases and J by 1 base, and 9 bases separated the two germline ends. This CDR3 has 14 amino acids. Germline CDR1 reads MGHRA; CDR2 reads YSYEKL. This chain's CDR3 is CASSLGQGTDTQYF. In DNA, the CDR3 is TGCGCCAGCAGCCTAGGTCAGGGCACAGATACGCAGTATTTT.

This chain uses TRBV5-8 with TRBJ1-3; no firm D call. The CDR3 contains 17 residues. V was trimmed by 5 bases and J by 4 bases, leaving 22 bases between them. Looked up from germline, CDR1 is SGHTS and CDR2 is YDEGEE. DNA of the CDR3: TGTGCCAGCAGACTTCGGGCCTCGCTTCTCTGGGGAAACACCATATATTTT. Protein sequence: CASRLRASLLWGNTIYF.

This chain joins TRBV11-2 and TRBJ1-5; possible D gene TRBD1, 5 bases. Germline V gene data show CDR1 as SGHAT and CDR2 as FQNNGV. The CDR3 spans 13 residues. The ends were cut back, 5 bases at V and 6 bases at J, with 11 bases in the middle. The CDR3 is CASSPQDTQPQHF. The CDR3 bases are TGTGCCAGCAGCCCACAGGATACTCAGCCCCAGCATTTT.